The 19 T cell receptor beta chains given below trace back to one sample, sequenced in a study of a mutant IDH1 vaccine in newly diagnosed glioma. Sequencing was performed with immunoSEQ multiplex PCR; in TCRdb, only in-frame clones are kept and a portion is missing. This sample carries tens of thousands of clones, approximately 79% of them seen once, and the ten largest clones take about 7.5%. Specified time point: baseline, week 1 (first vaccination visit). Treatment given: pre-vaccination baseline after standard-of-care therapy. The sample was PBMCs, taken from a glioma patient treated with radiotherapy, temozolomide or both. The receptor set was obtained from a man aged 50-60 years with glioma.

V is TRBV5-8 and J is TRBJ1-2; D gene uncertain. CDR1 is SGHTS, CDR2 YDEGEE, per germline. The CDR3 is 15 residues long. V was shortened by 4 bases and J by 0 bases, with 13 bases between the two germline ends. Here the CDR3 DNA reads TGTGCCAGCAGCAATGTGGTGGCTGCTAACTATGGCTACACCTTC. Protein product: CASSNVVAANYGYTF. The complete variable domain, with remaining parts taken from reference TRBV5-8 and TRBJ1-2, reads EAGVTQSPTHLIKTRGQQATLRCSPISGHTSVYWYQQALGLGLQFLLWYDEGEERNRGNFPPRFSGRQFPNYSSELNVNALELEDSALYLCASSNVVAANYGYTFGSGTRLTVV.

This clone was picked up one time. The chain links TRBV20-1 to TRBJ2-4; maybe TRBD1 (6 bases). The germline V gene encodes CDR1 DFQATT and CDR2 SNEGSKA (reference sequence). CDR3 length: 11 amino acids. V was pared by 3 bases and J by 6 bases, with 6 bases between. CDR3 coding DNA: TGCAGTGCTAGCAGGGGAAACATTCAGTACTTC. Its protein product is CSASRGNIQYF.

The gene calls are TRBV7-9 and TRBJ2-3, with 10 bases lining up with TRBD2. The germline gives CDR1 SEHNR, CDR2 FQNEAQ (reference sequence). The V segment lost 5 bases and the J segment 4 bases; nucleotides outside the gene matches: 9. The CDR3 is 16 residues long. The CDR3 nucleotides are TGTGCCAGCAGCCCGCATAGTAGCGGGGGGTCAGATACGCAGTATTTT. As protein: CASSPHSSGGSDTQYF.

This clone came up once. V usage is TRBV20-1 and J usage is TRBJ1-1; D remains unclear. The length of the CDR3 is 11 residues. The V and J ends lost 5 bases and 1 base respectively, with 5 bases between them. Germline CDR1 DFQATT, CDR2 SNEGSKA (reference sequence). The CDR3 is CSAFTNTEAFF. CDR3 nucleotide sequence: TGCAGTGCTTTCACGAACACTGAAGCTTTCTTT.

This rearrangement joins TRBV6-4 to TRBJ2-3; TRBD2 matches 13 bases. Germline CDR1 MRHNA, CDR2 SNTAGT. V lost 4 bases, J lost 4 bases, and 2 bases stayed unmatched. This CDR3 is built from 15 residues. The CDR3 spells CASSVTSGGADTQYF. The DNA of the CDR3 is TGTGCCAGCAGTGTAACTAGCGGGGGGGCAGATACGCAGTATTTT.

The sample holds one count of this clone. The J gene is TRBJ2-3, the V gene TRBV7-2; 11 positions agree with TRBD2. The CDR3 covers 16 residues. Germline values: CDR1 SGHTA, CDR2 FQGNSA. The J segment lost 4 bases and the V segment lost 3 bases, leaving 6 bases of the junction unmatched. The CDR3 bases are TGTGCCAGCAGCTTGGCTAGCGGGGGGTACGCAGATACGCAGTATTTT. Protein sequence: CASSLASGGYADTQYF.

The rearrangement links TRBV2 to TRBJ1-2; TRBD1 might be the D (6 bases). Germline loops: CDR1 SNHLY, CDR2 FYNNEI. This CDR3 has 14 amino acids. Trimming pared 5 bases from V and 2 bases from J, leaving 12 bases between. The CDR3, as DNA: TGTGCCAGCAGTTCGTACAGGGTGAACTATGGCTACACCTTC. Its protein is CASSSYRVNYGYTF. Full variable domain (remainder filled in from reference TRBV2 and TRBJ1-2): EPEVTQTPSHQVTQMGQEVILRCVPISNHLYFYWYRQILGQKVEFLVSFYNNEISEKSEIFDDQFSVERPDGSNFTLKIRSTKLEDSAMYFCASSSYRVNYGYTFGSGTRLTVV.

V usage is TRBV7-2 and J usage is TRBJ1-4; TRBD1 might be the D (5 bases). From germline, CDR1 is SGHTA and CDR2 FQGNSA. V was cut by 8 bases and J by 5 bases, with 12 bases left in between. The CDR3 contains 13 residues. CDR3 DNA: TGTGCCAGCTGCTGGGGGGGGAATGAAAAACTGTTTTTT. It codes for CASCWGGNEKLFF.

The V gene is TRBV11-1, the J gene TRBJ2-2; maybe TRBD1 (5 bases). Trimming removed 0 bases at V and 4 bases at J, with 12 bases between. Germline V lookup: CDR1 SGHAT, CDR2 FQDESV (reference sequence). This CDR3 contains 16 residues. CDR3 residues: CASSLAGAGFTGELFF. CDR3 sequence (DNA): TGTGCCAGCAGCTTAGCAGGGGCAGGCTTCACCGGGGAGCTGTTTTTT.

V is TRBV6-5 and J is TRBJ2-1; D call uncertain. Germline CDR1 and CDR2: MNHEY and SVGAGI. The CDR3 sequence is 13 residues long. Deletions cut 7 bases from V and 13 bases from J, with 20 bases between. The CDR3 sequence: CASIGISGGVQFF. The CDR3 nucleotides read TGTGCCAGCATCGGCATATCCGGTGGGGTACAGTTCTTC.

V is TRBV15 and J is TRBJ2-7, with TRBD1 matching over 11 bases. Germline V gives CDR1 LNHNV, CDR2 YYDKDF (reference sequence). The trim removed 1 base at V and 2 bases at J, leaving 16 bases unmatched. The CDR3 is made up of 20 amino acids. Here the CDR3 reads CATSRVGTGGSIDGTYEQYF. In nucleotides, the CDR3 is TGTGCCACCAGCAGAGTAGGGACAGGGGGTTCTATCGATGGGACCTACGAGCAGTACTTC.

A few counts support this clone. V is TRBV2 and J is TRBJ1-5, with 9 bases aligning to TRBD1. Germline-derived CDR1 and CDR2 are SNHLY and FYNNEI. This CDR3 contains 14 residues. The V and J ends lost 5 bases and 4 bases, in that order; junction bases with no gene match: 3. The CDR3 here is CASSTGTGNQPQHF. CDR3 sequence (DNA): TGTGCCAGCAGTACCGGGACAGGGAATCAGCCCCAGCATTTT.

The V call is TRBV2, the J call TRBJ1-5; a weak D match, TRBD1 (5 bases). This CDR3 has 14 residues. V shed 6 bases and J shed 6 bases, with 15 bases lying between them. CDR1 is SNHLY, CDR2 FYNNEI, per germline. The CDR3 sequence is CASRPGLPSQPQHF. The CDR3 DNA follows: TGTGCCAGCAGGCCGGGACTGCCGTCTCAGCCCCAGCATTTT. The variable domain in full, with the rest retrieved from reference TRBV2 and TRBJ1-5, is EPEVTQTPSHQVTQMGQEVILRCVPISNHLYFYWYRQILGQKVEFLVSFYNNEISEKSEIFDDQFSVERPDGSNFTLKIRSTKLEDSAMYFCASRPGLPSQPQHFGDGTRLSIL.

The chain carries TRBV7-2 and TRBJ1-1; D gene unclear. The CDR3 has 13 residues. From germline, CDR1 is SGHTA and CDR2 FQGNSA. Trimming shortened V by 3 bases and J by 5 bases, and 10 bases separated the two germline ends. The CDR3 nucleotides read TGTGCCAGCAGCTTTGGAGGGTGGACTGAAGCTTTCTTT. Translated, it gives CASSFGGWTEAFF.

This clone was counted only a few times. The CDR3 nucleotides read TGTGCCAGCAGCCTCTCCTTGGGTCTGAACACTGAAGCTTTCTTT. Encoded protein: CASSLSLGLNTEAFF. This chain links TRBV7-2 with TRBJ1-1; D not certain. From germline, CDR1 is SGHTA and CDR2 FQGNSA. This CDR3 has 15 amino acids. The V and J ends lost 5 bases and 0 bases respectively, with 13 bases between them.

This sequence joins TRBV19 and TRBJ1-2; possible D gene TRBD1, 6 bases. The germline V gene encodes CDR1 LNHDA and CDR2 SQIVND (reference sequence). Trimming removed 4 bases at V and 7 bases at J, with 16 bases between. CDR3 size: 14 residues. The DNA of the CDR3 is TGTGCCAGTAGTACGACAGGCGAGGTTTCTGGCTACACCTTC. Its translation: CASSTTGEVSGYTF.

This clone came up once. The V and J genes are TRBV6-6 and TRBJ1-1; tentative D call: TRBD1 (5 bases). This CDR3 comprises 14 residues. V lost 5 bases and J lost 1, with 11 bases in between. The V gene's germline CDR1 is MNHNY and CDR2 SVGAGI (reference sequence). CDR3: CASSRGQQNTEAFF. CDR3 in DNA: TGTGCCAGCAGTAGGGGTCAGCAGAACACTGAAGCTTTCTTT.

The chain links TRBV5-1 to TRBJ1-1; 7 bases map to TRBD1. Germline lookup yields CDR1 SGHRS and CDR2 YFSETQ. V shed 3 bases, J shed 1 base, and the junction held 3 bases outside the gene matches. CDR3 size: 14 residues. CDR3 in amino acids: CASSSGQSNTEAFF. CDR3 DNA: TGCGCCAGCAGCTCGGGACAGTCGAACACTGAAGCTTTCTTT.

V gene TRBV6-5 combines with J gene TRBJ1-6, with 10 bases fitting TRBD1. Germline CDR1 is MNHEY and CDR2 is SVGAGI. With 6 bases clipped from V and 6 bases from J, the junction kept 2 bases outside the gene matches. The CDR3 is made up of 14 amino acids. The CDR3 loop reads CASRGQGGNSPLHF. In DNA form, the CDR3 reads TGTGCCAGCAGAGGACAGGGGGGTAATTCACCCCTCCACTTT.